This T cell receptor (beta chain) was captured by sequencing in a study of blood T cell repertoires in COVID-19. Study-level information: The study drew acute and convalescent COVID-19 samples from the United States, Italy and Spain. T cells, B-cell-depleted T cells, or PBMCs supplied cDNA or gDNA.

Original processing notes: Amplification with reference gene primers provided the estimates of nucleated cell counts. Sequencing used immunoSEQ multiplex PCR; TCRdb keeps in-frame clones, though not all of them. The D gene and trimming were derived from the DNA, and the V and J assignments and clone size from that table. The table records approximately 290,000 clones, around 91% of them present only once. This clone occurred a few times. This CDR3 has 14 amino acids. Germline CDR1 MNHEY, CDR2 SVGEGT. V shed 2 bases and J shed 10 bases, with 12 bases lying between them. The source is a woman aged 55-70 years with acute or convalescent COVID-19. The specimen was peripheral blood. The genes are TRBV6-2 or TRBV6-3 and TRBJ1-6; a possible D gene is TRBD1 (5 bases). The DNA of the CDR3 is TGTGCCAGCAGTTACCCTCAGGGTCGGTCACCCCTCCACTTT. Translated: CASSYPQGRSPLHF.